The rows below give T cell receptor beta chains drawn from one sample of a study of T cells after yellow fever vaccination. TCRdb used MiXCR to reprocess the 5' RACE reads, holding one entry per CDR3 protein. Of a few hundred thousand distinct CDR3 sequences in the sample, around 7% were seen once. The specimen was PBMCs, collected around 45 days after the first yellow fever vaccination. The origin of the receptors is a man between 18 and 29 years old who received the YFV17D yellow fever vaccine. Both conserved end residues are part of each CDR3. Each record gives: CDR3 length, V gene, D gene, clone size, J gene, CDR3 DNA, CDR3 protein. A D gene is named only where the DNA matches it firmly. Clone size appears in some rows only: once, few, many, or a class for an expanded clone.

14	TRBV7-2	-	few	TRBJ2-2	TGTGCCAGCAGCTTAGGGTTCAGGACCGGGGAGCTGTTTTTT	CASSLGFRTGELFF
16	TRBV7-9	TRBD1	many	TRBJ2-7	TGTGCCAGCAGCTTAGCGCTGGGACAGGGGGCGGAGGAGCAGTACTTC	CASSLALGQGAEEQYF
14	TRBV9	-	few	TRBJ2-7	TGTGCCAGCAGCGAGAGGGATTTCTCCTACGAGCAGTACTTC	CASSERDFSYEQYF
17	TRBV20-1	-	-	TRBJ1-4	TGCAGTGCTCCTCCCGTGACAGGCCTGACTTCAGGCGAAAAACTGTTTTTT	CSAPPVTGLTSGEKLFF
16	TRBV4-3	-	-	TRBJ2-3	TGCGCCAGCAGCCTTACCCGGGACCCTAGCACAGATACGCAGTATTTT	CASSLTRDPSTDTQYF
15	TRBV24-1	TRBD1	few	TRBJ2-3	TGTGCCACCAGTTTCGGACAGGGGAGGACAGATACGCAGTATTTT	CATSFGQGRTDTQYF
14	TRBV6-5	-	few	TRBJ1-1	TGTGCCAGCAGTTACAACGGGGGTTGGACTGAAGCTTTCTTT	CASSYNGGWTEAFF
14	TRBV5-1	-	many	TRBJ2-7	TGCGCCAGCAGCTACTCAGTCCTCTCCTACGAGCAGTACTTC	CASSYSVLSYEQYF
15	TRBV7-2	-	many	TRBJ2-1	TGTGCCAGCAGCTTCCGAGGGGGAGGATTCAATGAGCAGTTCTTC	CASSFRGGGFNEQFF
12	TRBV28	TRBD1	few	TRBJ2-7	TGTGCCAGCAGTCAGGACAGGGTCGAGCAGTACTTC	CASSQDRVEQYF
14	TRBV11-2	-	many	TRBJ2-3	TGTGCCAGCAGCTTCGCGGGGCCAACAGATACGCAGTATTTT	CASSFAGPTDTQYF
15	TRBV7-2	-	few	TRBJ2-7	TGTGCCAGCAGCTTAGTCCCGATGCGGCCCCTCGAGCAGTACTTC	CASSLVPMRPLEQYF
12	TRBV12-3/TRBV12-4	-	many	TRBJ1-1	TGTGCCAGCAGTTTGAGTGGAGGGGAAGCTTTCTTT	CASSLSGGEAFF
13	TRBV6-2/TRBV6-3	-	-	TRBJ1-1	TGTGCCAGCAGTTACTCCCAGCCCGATCGGGCTTTCTTT	CASSYSQPDRAFF
12	TRBV20-1	-	many	TRBJ2-1	TGCAGTGCTGGCTCCGTTACGGGGCCCCTCCTCTTC	CSAGSVTGPLLF
15	TRBV4-1	-	few	TRBJ2-5	TGCGCCAGCAGCCAAGGAGAGGCTAGTCCAGAGACCCAGTACTTC	CASSQGEASPETQYF
17	TRBV5-1	TRBD2	few	TRBJ2-1	TGCGCCAGCAGCGCGGGACTAGCGGAGAGCTCCTACAATGAGCAGTTCTTC	CASSAGLAESSYNEQFF
12	TRBV7-9	TRBD1	-	TRBJ1-1	TGTGCCAGCAGCTCGGGACAGGGTGAAGCTTTCTTT	CASSSGQGEAFF
14	TRBV7-2	-	-	TRBJ1-1	TGTGCCAGCAGCTTTTTTACCCAGAACACTGAAGCTTTCTTT	CASSFFTQNTEAFF
16	TRBV12-3/TRBV12-4	TRBD2	-	TRBJ2-3	TGTGCCAGCAGTTCCCCACTAGCGGGGCCCCCAGATACGCAGTATTTT	CASSSPLAGPPDTQYF
14	TRBV6-1	-	-	TRBJ1-1	TGTGCCAGCACCCGGTTCATGGGGAACACTGAAGCTTTCTTT	CASTRFMGNTEAFF
13	TRBV6-1	TRBD1	few	TRBJ2-5	TGTGCCAGCCAGGACAGGGCCCAAGAGACCCAGTACTTC	CASQDRAQETQYF
14	TRBV12-3/TRBV12-4	-	few	TRBJ1-1	TGTGCCAGCAGCACACAGGTCGGGAACACTGAAGCTTTCTTT	CASSTQVGNTEAFF
16	TRBV10-3	-	many	TRBJ1-1	TGTGCCATCCGGGGTCACCGGGACGTCGAGGGCACTGAAGCTTTCTTT	CAIRGHRDVEGTEAFF
16	TRBV7-2	TRBD2	few	TRBJ2-5	TGTGCCAGCAGCTTAGGGTGGGCTAGCGGTGAAGGGACCCAGTACTTC	CASSLGWASGEGTQYF
13	TRBV2	-	many	TRBJ1-1	TGTGCCAGCAGTGAGGCGGTGAACACTGAAGCTTTCTTT	CASSEAVNTEAFF
13	TRBV30	-	many	TRBJ2-1	TGTGCCTGGAGGAGGGTGTCCTACAATGAGCAGTTCTTC	CAWRRVSYNEQFF
15	TRBV28	-	many	TRBJ2-3	TGTGCCAGCAGTCCCCTGGGCGGGGGCACAGATACGCAGTATTTT	CASSPLGGGTDTQYF
15	TRBV20-1	TRBD2	-	TRBJ2-3	TGCAGTGCCGGGCGACTAGCGGGGGCCACAGATACGCAGTATTTT	CSAGRLAGATDTQYF
18	TRBV19	TRBD1	few	TRBJ2-1	TGTGCCAGTAGTATTATCCGCGACAGGGGTCCCTCCTACAATGAGCAGTTCTTC	CASSIIRDRGPSYNEQFF
13	TRBV7-9	-	many	TRBJ1-1	TGTGCCAGCAGCACCGGAATGAACACTGAAGCTTTCTTT	CASSTGMNTEAFF
15	TRBV5-1	TRBD2	-	TRBJ2-3	TGCGCCAGCAGCTTGGGAAATAGCGGGGGTGATACGCAGTATTTT	CASSLGNSGGDTQYF
14	TRBV6-1	-	-	TRBJ1-5	TGTGCCAGCAGGGCAGGGTATAGCAATCAGCCCCAGCATTTT	CASRAGYSNQPQHF
14	TRBV5-5	-	-	TRBJ1-6	TGTGCCAGCAGCATAACCGGGACACTTTCACCCCTCCACTTT	CASSITGTLSPLHF
17	TRBV18	TRBD1	-	TRBJ2-3	TGTGCCAGCTCACCACCCCTGACAGGGGGAGACACAGATACGCAGTATTTT	CASSPPLTGGDTDTQYF
17	TRBV7-2	TRBD2	-	TRBJ2-3	TGTGCCAGCAGCTTGCGCCCAGCGGGGGGGCCGGGAGATACGCAGTATTTT	CASSLRPAGGPGDTQYF
12	TRBV6-5	-	-	TRBJ2-3	TGTGCCAGCAGGAATGTAAAGCAGACGCAGTATTTT	CASRNVKQTQYF
16	TRBV3-1	-	-	TRBJ2-6	TGTGCCAGCAGCCAAGACGCCCACTCTGGGGCCAACGTCCTGACTTTC	CASSQDAHSGANVLTF
14	TRBV7-9	TRBD1	many	TRBJ1-2	TGTGCCAGCAGCTTACTCGGACAGGTCTATGGCTACACCTTC	CASSLLGQVYGYTF
17	TRBV5-1	-	-	TRBJ2-2	TGCGCCAGCAGCGCGTCGGGACAAGGAGCGAACACCGGGGAGCTGTTTTTT	CASSASGQGANTGELFF
16	TRBV27	TRBD1	few	TRBJ2-3	TGTGCCAGCAGGTACTCTGTCGACAGGGCCACGGATACGCAGTATTTT	CASRYSVDRATDTQYF
15	TRBV3-1	-	-	TRBJ1-5	TGTGCCAGCAGCCAAGATACCGTGATCGGGCAGCCCCAGCATTTT	CASSQDTVIGQPQHF
15	TRBV5-1	-	-	TRBJ2-5	TGCGCCAGCAGCTTGCTGACGGGCTGGGAGGAGACCCAGTACTTC	CASSLLTGWEETQYF
18	TRBV11-1	TRBD2	few	TRBJ2-5	TGTGCCAGCACCCCGAGGTTGGCTGCGGGGGGGACCCAAGAGACCCAGTACTTC	CASTPRLAAGGTQETQYF
16	TRBV20-1	TRBD2	few	TRBJ2-3	TGCAGTGCTCTAGGATCTAGCGGGGGGCTACCAGATACGCAGTATTTT	CSALGSSGGLPDTQYF
13	TRBV6-1	-	-	TRBJ2-5	TGTGCCAGCAGGGTCTGGCTAGAGGAGACCCAGTACTTC	CASRVWLEETQYF
16	TRBV5-1	TRBD2	-	TRBJ2-5	TGCGCCAGCAGCTCTTTAATAGCGGGGGGCCAAAGGACCCAGTACTTC	CASSSLIAGGQRTQYF
18	TRBV7-2	-	few	TRBJ1-4	TGTGCCAGCAGCTTAGGGCTGGCGATTACGTCAACTAATGAAAAACTGTTTTTT	CASSLGLAITSTNEKLFF
14	TRBV7-2	-	many	TRBJ2-5	TGTGCCAGCAGCTACAGTCACATGCAAGAGACCCAGTACTTC	CASSYSHMQETQYF
18	TRBV7-6	-	-	TRBJ2-2	TGTGCCAGCAGCTTAACGGACCGATTCCGATCTGAGACCGGGGAGCTGTTTTTT	CASSLTDRFRSETGELFF
12	TRBV29-1	-	many	TRBJ2-7	TGCAGCGTTGGGGGGAACTCCTACGAGCAGTACTTC	CSVGGNSYEQYF
18	TRBV5-1	TRBD1	few	TRBJ2-6	TGCGCCAGCAGCTTGGAAGGACAGGGTCTCTCTGGGGCCAACGTCCTGACTTTC	CASSLEGQGLSGANVLTF
11	TRBV11-2	-	many	TRBJ1-1	TGTGCCAGCAGCTTCGAGGGCGAAGCTTTCTTT	CASSFEGEAFF
17	TRBV10-3	-	many	TRBJ2-6	TGTGCCATAATGGCAACCCAGGGGCGCTCTGGGGCCAACGTCCTGACTTTC	CAIMATQGRSGANVLTF
14	TRBV12-3/TRBV12-4	TRBD1	-	TRBJ2-1	TGTGCCAGCGGTCCGACAGGGCCCGGGATTGAGCAGTTCTTC	CASGPTGPGIEQFF